This T cell receptor (beta chain) derives from a study of OX40 agonist ivuxolimab in advanced cancers. Study in general: Those enrolled were 80% to 85% male, with a mean age of about 66 years and ages from roughly 20 to 85.

Produced via immunoSEQ multiplex PCR; TCRdb's table is partial and in-frame only. The table shows approximately 60,000 clones, with approximately 80% occurring only once. This CDR3 has 16 amino acids. V was pared by 4 bases and J by 0 bases, with 13 bases between. Germline V gene data show CDR1 as SNHLY and CDR2 as FYNNEI. With baseline, cycle 4 day 1, and cycle 7 day 1 as timepoints, blood was sampled. Study-wide results and caveats: Compared with others, partial responders at 0.1-3.0 mg/kg displayed clonal expansion among the lowest. At 0.1 to 3.0 mg/kg, CD4+ and CD8+ blood T cells expanded clonally by week 6.

Concerning this clone: What it binds is not known.

This clonotype originated in an adult with an advanced solid tumor such as melanoma, head and neck, liver or kidney cancer. This chain connects TRBV2 to TRBJ2-4; possible D gene TRBD1, 6 bases. The sample was CD4+ or CD8+ T cells sorted from blood, taken in a trial of the OX40 agonist ivuxolimab. CDR3 DNA sequence: TGTGCCAGCAGTGGGGTCCAGGGGCTAGCCAAAAACATTCAGTACTTC. It specifies CASSGVQGLAKNIQYF.